These T cell receptor beta chains were read from a single sample in a study of cytomegalovirus exposure and HLA in healthy donors. The table came from immunoSEQ multiplex PCR; TCRdb's copy has only in-frame clones and leaves some out. This sample carries some 200,000 clones, 70% to 85% of them seen once, and the ten largest clones take less than 3.5%. The source material was PBMCs. The receptors stem from a woman aged 55-75 years in good health and CMV-seropositive. Each CDR3 is given with its conserved first and last residue. Each record gives: J gene, clone size, V gene, D gene, CDR3 protein, CDR3 DNA. D genes are given only for firm matches. The size of a clone is reported for some rows only, either as once, few or many, or as a class for expanded clones.

>TRBJ2-3|.|TRBV7-9|.
CASSLAGSGDTQYF
TGTGCCAGCAGCTTAGCGGGGAGCGGTGATACGCAGTATTTT
>TRBJ1-1|.|TRBV5-1|.
CASSLYRENTEAFF
TGCGCCAGCAGCTTGTATCGAGAGAACACTGAAGCTTTCTTT
>TRBJ1-1|.|TRBV18|.
CASSPLVNTEAFF
TGTGCCAGCTCACCACTCGTGAACACTGAAGCTTTCTTT
>TRBJ1-1|.|TRBV28|.
CASSTPRGSLNTEAFF
TGTGCCAGCAGTACCCCTCGAGGGAGTTTGAACACTGAAGCTTTCTTT
>TRBJ2-1|.|TRBV5-1|TRBD2
CASSFERGGTYNEQFF
TGCGCCAGCAGCTTTGAGCGGGGGGGTACCTACAATGAGCAGTTCTTC
>TRBJ2-2|.|TRBV25-1|.
CASRAGANTGELFF
TGTGCCAGCAGGGCGGGTGCGAACACCGGGGAGCTGTTTTTT
>TRBJ1-1|.|TRBV7-3|.
CASSPGRGRGTEAFF
TGTGCCAGCAGCCCCGGGCGGGGAAGAGGGACTGAAGCTTTCTTT
>TRBJ1-6|.|TRBV5-6|.
CASSLQGYSPLHF
TGTGCCAGCAGCCTACAGGGATATTCACCCCTCCACTTT
>TRBJ2-3|.|TRBV5-1|.
CASGGVSTDTQYF
TGCGCCAGCGGAGGGGTGAGCACAGATACGCAGTATTTT
>TRBJ2-7|.|TRBV18|TRBD2
CASSPVVRLAGSYEQYF
TGTGCCAGCTCACCGGTAGTGCGGCTAGCGGGATCCTACGAGCAGTACTTC
>TRBJ2-5|.|TRBV11-1|.
CASSSARNQETQYF
TGTGCCAGCAGCTCCGCCAGGAACCAAGAGACCCAGTACTTC
>TRBJ2-5|.|TRBV18|TRBD1
CASSSGQGRETQYF
TGTGCCAGCTCATCCGGACAGGGCCGTGAGACCCAGTACTTC
>TRBJ2-1|.|TRBV2|.
CASNEARGEQFF
TGTGCCAGCAACGAAGCTAGGGGTGAGCAGTTCTTC
>TRBJ2-1|.|TRBV6-6|.
CASREHSGPYNEQFF
TGTGCCAGCAGAGAACACAGTGGGCCCTACAATGAGCAGTTCTTC
>TRBJ2-7|.|TRBV10-3|.
CAISATGEASEQYF
TGTGCCATCAGTGCGACCGGAGAAGCGAGCGAGCAGTACTTC
>TRBJ2-7|once|TRBV7-9|.
CSSSLQSYEQYF
TGTTCCAGCAGCTTGCAGTCCTACGAGCAGTACTTC
>TRBJ1-2|.|TRBV7-8|.
CASSLAQGTNYGYTF
TGTGCCAGCAGCTTAGCACAGGGAACCAACTATGGCTACACCTTC
>TRBJ2-1|.|TRBV5-1|TRBD2
CASSLVGRATYNEQFF
TGCGCCAGCAGCCTGGTTGGGAGGGCCACCTACAATGAGCAGTTCTTC
>TRBJ1-4|few|TRBV5-6|.
CASSLAEGATNEKLFF
TGTGCCAGCAGCTTGGCGGAGGGTGCAACTAATGAAAAACTGTTTTTT
>TRBJ1-4|.|TRBV28|.
CASSSGNNEKLFF
TGTGCCAGCAGTTCAGGCAATAATGAAAAACTGTTTTTT
>TRBJ1-2|.|TRBV30|TRBD1
CAWSVTGGGYGYTF
TGTGCCTGGAGTGTAACAGGGGGAGGCTATGGCTACACCTTC
>TRBJ1-3|.|TRBV7-7|.
CASSLALWGEESGNTIYF
TGTGCCAGCAGCTTAGCCCTCTGGGGCGAGGAGTCTGGAAACACCATATATTTT
>TRBJ2-3|.|TRBV5-4|TRBD2
CASFEGGGERGTQYF
TGTGCCAGCTTCGAGGGCGGGGGTGAAAGGGGTACGCAGTATTTT
>TRBJ2-1|.|TRBV4-1|TRBD2
CASSHGRLYNEQFF
TGCGCCAGCAGCCACGGGAGGCTGTACAATGAGCAGTTCTTC
>TRBJ2-5|.|TRBV7-2|.
CASSLSWGLQETQYF
TGTGCCAGCAGCTTATCTTGGGGGCTCCAAGAGACCCAGTACTTC
>TRBJ2-6|.|TRBV28|.
CASTVSSGANVLTF
TGTGCCAGCACCGTTTCAAGCGGGGCCAACGTCCTGACTTTC
>TRBJ1-2|.|TRBV30|.
CAWSPNYGGYTF
TGTGCCTGGAGTCCTAACTACGGAGGCTACACCTTC
>TRBJ1-1|.|TRBV7-2|.
CASSFVGGTEAFF
TGTGCCAGCAGCTTTGTTGGCGGGACTGAAGCTTTCTTT
>TRBJ2-5|once|TRBV7-6|TRBD2
CASSRTSGARETQYF
TGTGCCAGCAGCCGCACTAGCGGGGCACGGGAGACCCAGTACTTC
>TRBJ1-5|.|TRBV5-6|.
CASSFGGAYSNQPQHF
TGTGCCAGCAGTTTCGGGGGGGCTTATAGCAATCAGCCCCAGCATTTT
>TRBJ2-7|once|TRBV7-9|TRBD1
CSSSSPYQGAEQYF
TGTTCCAGCAGCTCGCCATATCAGGGGGCCGAGCAGTACTTC
>TRBJ1-1|.|TRBV5-1|.
CASSFSGTEAFF
TGCGCCAGCAGCTTTTCGGGAACTGAAGCTTTCTTT
>TRBJ2-1|.|TRBV19|TRBD1
CASSPRGTGDSTEQFF
TGTGCCAGTAGCCCCCGGGGGACAGGGGACTCTACTGAGCAGTTCTTC
>TRBJ2-1|few|TRBV10-3|.
CAIENYREQFF
TGTGCCATCGAGAACTATCGAGAGCAGTTCTTC
>TRBJ1-1|.|TRBV29-1|.
CSVAGQEHSEAFF
TGCAGCGTGGCGGGGCAGGAGCATTCTGAAGCTTTCTTT
>TRBJ2-5|.|TRBV11-3|TRBD1
CASSPGQGHQETQYF
TGTGCCAGCAGCCCTGGACAGGGCCACCAAGAGACCCAGTACTTC
>TRBJ2-7|.|TRBV5-6|.
CASSSIYEQYF
TGTGCCAGCAGCAGCATCTACGAGCAGTACTTC
>TRBJ2-3|.|TRBV28|.
CASSLSSPGPTPLF
TGTGCCAGCAGTTTATCGTCCCCAGGGCCCACACCACTTTTT
>TRBJ2-1|.|TRBV21-1|.
CASSKAGGDEQFF
TGTGCCAGCAGCAAAGCGGGAGGAGATGAGCAGTTCTTC
>TRBJ2-7|.|TRBV10-1|.
CASSGAGTYEQYF
TGCGCCAGCAGTGGAGCAGGGACCTACGAGCAGTACTTC